These 16 T cell receptor beta chains came from one sample sequenced in a study of response to subunit inactivated influenza vaccine. From the RT-PCR reads, TCRdb called clonotypes with MiXCR, one entry per CDR3 protein. This table has hundreds of thousands of distinct CDR3 sequences, approximately 12% appearing once. The starting material was PBMCs from blood, obtained roughly 47 days after vaccination. Source of these receptors: a man over 45 who received an inactivated influenza vaccine.

This chain links TRBV5-5 with TRBJ2-7, with 7 positions matching TRBD2. V shed 1 base and J 2 bases; nucleotides not matched to a gene: 6. This CDR3 spans 15 amino acids. CDR1 SGHKS and CDR2 YYEKEE come from the germline V gene (reference sequence). The CDR3, as DNA: TGTGCCAGCAGCTTGTGGGCTAGCGGAGCCTACGAGCAGTACTTC. Its translation: CASSLWASGAYEQYF.

The chain uses TRBV20-1 and TRBJ2-3, with 9 bases matching TRBD2. This CDR3 has 16 residues. CDR1 and CDR2 (germline): DFQATT, SNEGSKA (reference sequence). Trimming cost V 3 bases and J 2 bases; bases outside gene matches: 9. CDR3 amino acids: CSASRPGLADTDTQYF. In DNA form, the CDR3 reads TGCAGTGCTAGTCGCCCGGGACTAGCTGACACAGATACGCAGTATTTT.

This clonotype has more than one count but fewer than ten. The gene calls are TRBV7-8 and TRBJ2-7, with 7 bases lining up with TRBD2. Trimming took 4 bases from V and 3 from J; bases not matched to a gene: 9. This CDR3 has 15 residues. Germline V CDR1 and CDR2: SGHVS, FQNEAQ. In nucleotides, the CDR3 is TGTGCCAGCAGCTCTCCCCCGCGGGAGAGCTACGAGCAGTACTTC. It yields the protein CASSSPPRESYEQYF.

This clonotype has more than one count but fewer than ten. The rearrangement uses TRBV6-1 and TRBJ1-1; D is uncertain. V lost 2 bases to trimming and J lost 6 bases, with 10 bases between them. This CDR3 is 13 amino acids long. The germline V gene has CDR1 MNHNS and CDR2 SASEGT. DNA for the CDR3: TGTGCCAGCAGTGAATTCGGGAGACCTGAAGCTTTCTTT. Translated: CASSEFGRPEAFF.

The chain has TRBV5-1 and TRBJ2-3; 7 bases agree with TRBD2. The CDR3 is 17 amino acids. Germline V lookup: CDR1 SGHRS, CDR2 YFSETQ. The V segment lost 4 bases and the J segment 0 bases; nucleotides outside the gene matches: 11. The CDR3 DNA is TGCGCCAGCAGCCCCCGTGGGAGCGGGACCAGCACAGATACGCAGTATTTT. It specifies CASSPRGSGTSTDTQYF.

This clonotype was seen just once. A junction end diverges from the germline sequence, so it may reflect a read error. The rearrangement joins TRBV20-1 to TRBJ2-5; possibly TRBD2 for D (6 bases). The CDR3 runs 14 residues. The germline V gene has CDR1 DFQATT and CDR2 SNEGSKA (reference sequence). The CDR3 reads CSASSRGNQGTQYF. The CDR3 nucleotides read TGCAGTGCTAGTAGTCGGGGGAATCAAGGGACCCAGTATTTC.

J is TRBJ2-5 and V is TRBV20-1, with 12 bases identical to TRBD2. The V gene end was trimmed by 6 bases and the J gene end by 2 bases; junction bases not matched to a gene: 10. Germline V gene sequence: CDR1 DFQATT, CDR2 SNEGSKA (reference sequence). The CDR3 runs 16 residues. The CDR3 DNA sequence: TGCAGTGCAACGGGTACTAGCGGGAGGAAACAAGAGACCCAGTACTTC. Translation gives CSATGTSGRKQETQYF.

This clonotype has a handful of counts. V gene TRBV20-1 combines with J gene TRBJ2-3; D remains ambiguous. Germline CDR1 DFQATT, CDR2 SNEGSKA (reference sequence). V lost 3 bases to trimming and J lost 4 bases, with 8 bases between them. This CDR3 contains 12 residues. The CDR3 DNA follows: TGCAGTGCTAGGAGGCCATCAGATACGCAGTATTTT. It yields the protein CSARRPSDTQYF.

This clonotype was found a few times. V is TRBV4-2 and J is TRBJ2-7, with 7 bases fitting TRBD2. Germline assignment: CDR1 LGHNA and CDR2 YNFKEQ. This CDR3 spans 15 amino acids. The V segment lost 4 bases and the J segment 0 bases; nucleotides outside the gene matches: 6. The CDR3 loop is CASSRDYGSSYEQYF. DNA for the CDR3: TGTGCCAGCAGCCGGGACTATGGAAGCTCCTACGAGCAGTACTTC.

There are a few counts of this clonotype. This chain joins TRBV6-1 and TRBJ1-2, with 8 bases lining up with TRBD1. The trim removed 10 bases at V and 3 bases at J, leaving 13 bases unmatched. This CDR3 region has 15 residues. Per the germline V gene, CDR1 is MNHNS and CDR2 is SASEGT. The CDR3 nucleotides read TGTGCCACCCTAGGACAGGGAGCTAACGACTATGGCTACACCTTC. Amino acids: CATLGQGANDYGYTF.

The chain recombines TRBV20-1 with TRBJ1-1; the D is unclear. This CDR3 comprises 14 residues. Per germline, CDR1 DFQATT and CDR2 SNEGSKA (reference sequence). V gave up 5 bases and J gave up 1 base, with 14 bases separating them. The CDR3 nucleotides read TGCAGTGCTCGACCAGTGCCACAGAACACTGAAGCTTTCTTT. Amino acid sequence: CSARPVPQNTEAFF.

This clonotype was counted only a few times. The chain uses TRBV2 and TRBJ2-7, with 12 bases identical to TRBD2. The germline gives CDR1 SNHLY, CDR2 FYNNEI. Trimming cost V 5 bases and J 2 bases; bases outside gene matches: 7. The CDR3 sequence is 16 residues long. The CDR3 region is CASSSQTSGRPYEQYF. In DNA, the CDR3 is TGTGCCAGCAGTTCACAAACTAGCGGGAGGCCCTACGAGCAGTACTTC. Full variable domain (missing parts from reference TRBV2 and TRBJ2-7): EPEVTQTPSHQVTQMGQEVILRCVPISNHLYFYWYRQILGQKVEFLVSFYNNEISEKSEIFDDQFSVERPDGSNFTLKIRSTKLEDSAMYFCASSSQTSGRPYEQYFGPGTRLTVT.

The CDR3 bases are TGCAGCGTTGAAGATCTAGCCGGGACAGTCCAAGAGACCCAGTACTTC. Its protein is CSVEDLAGTVQETQYF. The V gene is TRBV29-1, the J gene TRBJ2-5; 7 bases are a match to TRBD1. CDR3 length: 16 amino acids. J was trimmed by 1 base and V by 0 bases; bases with no gene match: 8. The germline CDR1 and CDR2 sequences are SQVTM and ANQGSEA.

A few counts support this clonotype. The chain combines TRBV7-8 with TRBJ1-4; tentative D call: TRBD1 (5 bases). With 7 bases removed from V and 7 bases from J, the gap between germline ends came to 13 bases. The germline CDR1 and CDR2 sequences are SGHVS and FQNEAQ. The CDR3 spans 13 residues. CDR3 nucleotide sequence: TGTGCCAGCACGCGGGGGGAGAGTGAAAAACTGTTTTTT. The encoded protein is CASTRGESEKLFF.

As to this clonotype: A junction boundary mismatches the germline segment, possibly from a read error. The V gene is TRBV7-2, the J gene TRBJ2-2; TRBD2 aligns across 7 bases. The CDR3 has 15 amino acids. Germline V gives CDR1 SGHTA, CDR2 FQGNSA. The DNA for the CDR3 is TGTGCCGGCAGCGCACTAGCGACGAACACCGGGGAGCTGTTTTTT. Residues: CAGSALATNTGELFF.

The rearrangement uses TRBV5-1 and TRBJ2-3; D call uncertain. Per the germline V gene, CDR1 is SGHRS and CDR2 is YFSETQ. This CDR3 is built from 11 residues. The germline V and J ends were trimmed by 4 bases and 8 bases, with 8 bases remaining between them. The CDR3 protein is CASSAEGTQYF. DNA of the CDR3: TGCGCCAGCAGCGCGGAAGGTACGCAGTATTTT.